The 2 T cell receptor beta chains given below trace back to one sample, sequenced in a study of monozygotic twins with inflammatory bowel disease. One entry per CDR3 protein, without DNA, is what TCRdb gives after re-calling the 5' RACE reads. This sample lists more than 300,000 distinct CDR3 sequences; its ten largest clones have 5% to 6%. Sequencing was carried out using blood. The receptor set was obtained from a human donor with ulcerative colitis or Crohn's disease, or a healthy co-twin of an affected twin (not recorded which).

The rearrangement uses TRBV3-1 and TRBJ2-3; TCRdb gives TRBD2 as the D gene, but with no DNA this cannot be confirmed. This CDR3 contains 16 residues. The V gene's germline CDR1 is LGHDT and CDR2 YNNKEL (reference sequence). The CDR3 loop is CASSSRSSGGGDTQYF.

The V call is TRBV5-1, the J call TRBJ1-1. Germline V gene data show CDR1 as SGHRS and CDR2 as YFSETQ. The CDR3 is 15 residues long. The CDR3 loop is CASNEFGVLNTEAFF.